The clone carrying this T cell receptor beta chain has more than one count but fewer than ten. What it binds is not known. This entry belongs to a study of T cells in Graves' hyperthyroidism and ophthalmopathy. Overall study results and limits: Most clonotypes expanded in thyroid above 0.001 were likewise present in blood.

The V and J ends lost 0 bases and 5 bases respectively, with 17 bases between them. From germline, CDR1 is MNHEY and CDR2 SVGAGI. The CDR3 extends over 16 amino acids. The source material, RNA transcripts, was used to amplify TCR beta CDR3 regions. The HTBI primer set was used in a first-round RT-PCR of the TCR CDR3. TCRdb called the multiplex PCR reads again in MiXCR, with one record for every CDR3 protein. There are about 640,000 distinct CDR3 sequences in the sample; less than 25% occur only once, and about 34% lies in the top ten. Ophthalmopathy patients had moderate-to-severe active disease, CAS ≥3, NOSPECS ≥4, and disease duration under 3 months. Exclusion of patients followed from uncontrolled infection, other autoimmune disease, pregnancy or lactation. Every diagnosis used clinical symptoms, serum thyroxine and TRAb, thyroid ultrasound and orbital computed tomography.

The chain is built from TRBV6-5 and TRBJ2-7; a possible D gene is TRBD1 (5 bases). Sequencing was carried out using blood. This TCR derives from a man aged 30 to 39 with Graves' ophthalmopathy. This CDR3 reads CASSYSPGPMEHEQYF. The CDR3 bases are TGTGCCAGCAGTTACTCTCCAGGGCCCATGGAACACGAGCAGTACTTC.